This TCR beta chain was observed in a study of metastatic and nonmetastatic thyroid tumors. Study overall: Comparative analysis of repertoires was undertaken across blood and tumor or nodule tissue obtained from malignant and benign thyroid patients.

Germline lookup yields CDR1 SGHDT and CDR2 YYEEEE. The J segment lost 7 bases and the V segment lost 3 bases, leaving 14 bases of the junction unmatched. The CDR3 has 17 residues. No treatment of any kind had been given to any patient before thyroid surgery. Comments on this clone: Its specificity is not known.

Whole-study findings and limits: Within blood and tumor, benign nodules reportedly had significantly lower TCR beta diversity than malignant thyroid tumors did.

Original handling: Between-group CDR3 differences, defined by clinicopathological status, yielded a distant-metastasis classifier for papillary thyroid cancer. TCRdb reprocessed the PCR reads using MiXCR. The V and J calls were determined by TCRdb, not by the authors. This sample has 35,000 to 45,000 clones; under 4% occur once, and the top ten carry more than 8.5%. The chain employs TRBV5-6 and TRBJ1-3; 9 bases are a match to TRBD1. This sequence originates from a female donor with papillary thyroid cancer or a benign thyroid nodule (not recorded which). Some clones in this sample may be carry-over from other donors' samples. The sequencing sample was made of blood. The CDR3 DNA reads as TGTGCCAGCAGCTCCTACCACCGGACAGGGGTGGGGAACACCATATATTTT. This sequence encodes CASSSYHRTGVGNTIYF. Complete variable domain (other parts from reference TRBV5-6 and TRBJ1-3): DAGVTQSPTHLIKTRGQQVTLRCSPKSGHDTVSWYQQALGQGPQFIFQYYEEEERQRGNFPDRFSGHQFPNYSSELNVNALLLGDSALYLCASSSYHRTGVGNTIYFGEGSWLTVV.